This paragraph covers one TCR beta chain sequence. This sample was taken from a study of cytomegalovirus exposure and HLA in healthy donors. Looked up from germline, CDR1 is SGHRS and CDR2 is YFSETQ. The CDR3 consists of 13 residues. Trimming removed 5 bases at V and 0 bases at J, with 6 bases between. 13 Jbeta primers and 60 Vbeta primers were used for the PCR. The data were produced by immunoSEQ multiplex PCR, yet TCRdb's version contains in-frame clones alone and is incomplete. The repertoire includes some 250,000 clones, more than 75% of them detected once, and around 5.7% sits in the top ten. Source material: PBMCs. The sequence was obtained from a woman in her thirties or forties in good health and CMV-seropositive. The chain links TRBV5-1 to TRBJ2-1; the D is unclear. CDR3 bases: TGCGCCAGCAGTCCTAGCTCCTACAATGAGCAGTTCTTC. It encodes CASSPSSYNEQFF. Supplemented by reference TRBV5-1 and TRBJ2-1, the full variable domain reads KAGVTQTPRYLIKTRGQQVTLSCSPISGHRSVSWYQQTPGQGLQFLFEYFSETQRNKGNFPGRFSGRQFSNSRSEMNVSTLELGDSALYLCASSPSSYNEQFFGPGTRLTVL.